Below are 27 T cell receptor beta chains sequenced from a single sample in a study of blood T cell repertoires in COVID-19. The repertoire was sequenced with immunoSEQ multiplex PCR; TCRdb's copy has only in-frame clones and lacks some. The sample consists of some 110,000 clones, over 65% of them appearing once. Sequenced: peripheral blood. Receptor source: a man between 65 and 80 years old with acute or convalescent COVID-19.

V gene TRBV4-1 combines with J gene TRBJ2-3; the match to TRBD2 covers 13 bases. Germline loops: CDR1 MGHRA, CDR2 YSYEKL. V dropped 0 bases and J dropped 6; count of bases not matched to a gene: 6. The CDR3 is 17 residues long. CDR3 sequence reads: CASSQDLGTSGVDTQYF. The CDR3 DNA reads TGCGCCAGCAGCCAAGATTTGGGGACTAGCGGGGTCGATACGCAGTATTTT.

Notes on this clone: This sample includes further DNA sequences coding for the same CDR3. The chain is built from TRBV2 and TRBJ1-5; 7 bases are shared with TRBD1. Germline V gives CDR1 SNHLY, CDR2 FYNNEI. The ends lost 4 bases at V and 4 bases at J; junction bases unmatched: 1. The CDR3 has 13 residues. The DNA of the CDR3 is TGTGCCAGCAGTGGGACAGGTAATCAGCCCCAGCATTTT. Translation gives CASSGTGNQPQHF.

This chain links TRBV7-2 with TRBJ2-3, with D possibly TRBD1 on 6 matching bases. Germline V gene sequence: CDR1 SGHTA, CDR2 FQGNSA. V was clipped by 5 bases and J by 5 bases, with 14 bases between them. The CDR3 extends over 14 amino acids. CDR3 bases: TGTGCCAGCAGCCGCGACAGGTTTGAAGATACGCAGTATTTT. Translating it yields CASSRDRFEDTQYF.

The V call is TRBV9, the J call TRBJ2-1, with TRBD2 matching over 7 bases. Germline values: CDR1 SGDLS, CDR2 YYNGEE. The V segment lost 4 bases and the J segment 2 bases; nucleotides outside the gene matches: 6. The CDR3 runs to 15 residues. The CDR3 is CASSLSGATYNEQFF. DNA for the CDR3: TGTGCCAGCAGCCTAAGCGGGGCCACCTACAATGAGCAGTTCTTC.

The chain joins TRBV9 to TRBJ2-4, with 9 bases that match TRBD1. J gave up 7 bases and V 4 bases, and 6 bases lay outside the gene matches. CDR3 length equals 14 residues. The germline gives CDR1 SGDLS, CDR2 YYNGEE. The CDR3 DNA is TGTGCCAGCAGCCCAACGGGACAGGGTAACATTCAGTACTTC. Translation gives CASSPTGQGNIQYF. Together with reference TRBV9 and TRBJ2-4, the CDR3 gives the full variable domain: DSGVTQTPKHLITATGQRVTLRCSPRSGDLSVYWYQQSLDQGLQFLIQYYNGEERAKGNILERFSAQQFPDLHSELNLSSLELGDSALYFCASSPTGQGNIQYFGAGTRLSVL.

The chain carries TRBV30 and TRBJ2-5, with 11 bases matching TRBD2. Per the germline V gene, CDR1 is GTSNPN and CDR2 is SVGIG (reference sequence). This CDR3 comprises 13 residues. Germline trimming cut 5 bases from V and 5 bases from J; bases unmatched to any gene: 4. The CDR3 reads CAWGTSGWETQYF. DNA for the CDR3: TGTGCCTGGGGGACTAGCGGATGGGAGACCCAGTACTTC.

The chain combines TRBV6-2 or TRBV6-3 with TRBJ2-1, with TRBD1 matching 7 bases. The CDR3 has 12 residues. The ends lost 5 bases at V and 11 bases at J; junction bases unmatched: 6. Germline loops: CDR1 MNHEY, CDR2 SVGEGT. CDR3 sequence reads: CASSTGTAKQFF. The CDR3 nucleotides read TGTGCCAGCAGTACCGGGACAGCAAAGCAGTTCTTC.

This chain uses TRBV6-2 or TRBV6-3 with TRBJ1-1; the match to TRBD1 covers 7 bases. The CDR3 loop spans 15 amino acids. V lost 2 bases and J lost 1; bases outside the gene matches: 4. In germline, CDR1 is MNHEY, CDR2 SVGEGT. CDR3 residues: CASSYGDRRNTEAFF. As DNA, the CDR3 is TGTGCCAGCAGTTACGGGGACAGACGGAACACTGAAGCTTTCTTT.

The chain links TRBV30 to TRBJ2-1; tentatively, D is TRBD1 or TRBD2 (9 bases each). CDR1 and CDR2 (germline): GTSNPN, SVGIG (reference sequence). This CDR3 spans 19 amino acids. The V and J ends lost 3 bases and 5 bases respectively, with 29 bases between them. The CDR3 loop is CAWSRDREKAGGRHNEQFF. CDR3 bases: TGTGCCTGGAGCAGGGACAGGGAAAAAGCGGGAGGAAGGCACAATGAGCAGTTCTTC.

The J gene is TRBJ2-3, the V gene TRBV10-3; maybe TRBD2 (5 bases). The CDR3 has 17 residues. The V end was cut by 6 bases, the J end by 2 bases, with 21 bases between. Germline CDR1 reads ENHRY; CDR2 reads SYGVKD. CDR3 amino acids: CAISALPLAHFTDTQYF. The CDR3 DNA reads as TGTGCCATCAGCGCCCTACCGCTAGCACATTTCACAGATACGCAGTATTTT.

The chain employs TRBV2 and TRBJ2-5; D possibly corresponds to TRBD2 (5 bases). This CDR3 has 14 amino acids. The germline V and J ends were trimmed by 6 bases and 2 bases, with 13 bases remaining between them. Germline CDR1 reads SNHLY; CDR2 reads FYNNEI. The CDR3 sequence is CASSLLVSQETQYF. The CDR3 nucleotides are TGTGCCAGCAGCCTACTAGTCTCTCAAGAGACCCAGTACTTC.

This clone turned up a few times. This sequence joins TRBV24-1 and TRBJ2-5; no firm D call. CDR1 is KGHDR and CDR2 is SFDVKD in the germline V gene. The CDR3 consists of 11 residues. Trimming took off 9 bases at V and 0 bases at J, with 4 bases between the two ends. The CDR3 nucleotides read TGTGCCACCGAGTACCAAGAGACCCAGTACTTC. Residues: CATEYQETQYF.

CDR3 nucleotide sequence: TGTGCCAGCAGCTTCGACAGGGAGGAGACCCAGTACTTC. Its translation is CASSFDREETQYF. V usage is TRBV7-9 and J usage is TRBJ2-5; TRBD1 matches at 7 bases. CDR1 and CDR2 (germline): SEHNR, FQNEAQ (reference sequence). Germline trimming cut 3 bases from V and 5 bases from J; bases unmatched to any gene: 3. This CDR3 has 13 residues. Full variable domain (rest looked up from reference TRBV7-9 and TRBJ2-5): DTGVSQNPRHKITKRGQNVTFRCDPISEHNRLYWYRQTLGQGPEFLTYFQNEAQLEKSRLLSDRFSAERPKGSFSTLEIQRTEQGDSAMYLCASSFDREETQYFGPGTRLLVL.

The chain is built from TRBV11-2 and TRBJ2-7; 9 bases line up with TRBD2. CDR1 is SGHAT and CDR2 is FQNNGV in the germline V gene. There are 15 residues in the CDR3. J was trimmed by 2 bases and V by 6 bases; bases with no gene match: 8. CDR3 protein: CASRAIAGVPYEQYF. The CDR3 bases are TGTGCCAGCAGGGCCATAGCGGGAGTTCCCTACGAGCAGTACTTC. The whole variable domain, remainder taken from reference TRBV11-2 and TRBJ2-7, is EAGVAQSPRYKIIEKRQSVAFWCNPISGHATLYWYQQILGQGPKLLIQFQNNGVVDDSQLPKDRFSAERLKGVDSTLKIQPAKLEDSAVYLCASRAIAGVPYEQYFGPGTRLTVT.

In DNA form, the CDR3 reads TGTGCCAGCAGCTTAGTGGGGGGGGCGCAGAACTATGGCTACACCTTC. Translated, it gives CASSLVGGAQNYGYTF. The chain is built from TRBV7-2 and TRBJ1-2; TRBD1 is a possible D gene (6 bases). The CDR3 is made up of 16 amino acids. Trimming pared 1 base from V and 2 bases from J, leaving 14 bases between. Looked up from germline, CDR1 is SGHTA and CDR2 is FQGNSA. Full variable domain (rest looked up from reference TRBV7-2 and TRBJ1-2): GAGVSQSPSNKVTEKGKDVELRCDPISGHTALYWYRQSLGQGLEFLIYFQGNSAPDKSGLPSDRFSAERTGGSVSTLTIQRTQQEDSAVYLCASSLVGGAQNYGYTFGSGTRLTVV.

This chain links TRBV7-8 with TRBJ1-1, with TRBD1 identical over 7 bases. The J segment lost 5 bases and the V segment lost 0 bases, leaving 3 bases of the junction unmatched. The germline V gene has CDR1 SGHVS and CDR2 FQNEAQ. The CDR3 sequence is 14 residues long. The CDR3 DNA reads TGTGCCAGCAGCTTAGCGCAGGGGGGAACTGAAGCTTTCTTT. Protein: CASSLAQGGTEAFF.

The rearrangement uses TRBV2 and TRBJ1-6, with TRBD1 as a possible D gene (6 bases). Germline CDR1 is SNHLY and CDR2 is FYNNEI. V was trimmed by 4 bases and J by 7 bases, leaving 11 bases between them. CDR3 length equals 14 residues. CDR3 bases: TGTGCCAGCAGTGTCGGACAGATGAATTCACCCCTCCACTTT. This codes for CASSVGQMNSPLHF.

This chain links TRBV4-2 with TRBJ1-3; perhaps TRBD1 as D (5 bases). CDR1 is LGHNA and CDR2 is YNFKEQ in the germline V gene. CDR3 length: 16 residues. V was clipped by 3 bases and J by 3 bases, with 15 bases between them. CDR3 amino acids: CASSHEKGLGGNTIYF. DNA for the CDR3: TGTGCCAGCAGCCACGAAAAGGGGCTAGGTGGAAACACCATATATTTT.

The sample holds one count of this clone. V gene TRBV5-1 combines with J gene TRBJ1-1; 9 bases agree with TRBD1. Trimming took 4 bases from V and 5 from J; bases not matched to a gene: 3. Germline-derived CDR1 and CDR2 are SGHRS and YFSETQ. The CDR3 extends over 13 amino acids. CDR3: CASSTDRGTEAFF. The CDR3 nucleotides are TGCGCCAGCAGCACGGACAGGGGAACTGAAGCTTTCTTT.

The CDR3 coding sequence is TGCGCCAGCAGCTTAGGGACAGGGGCCGGGGAGCTGTTTTTT. As protein: CASSLGTGAGELFF. The rearrangement joins TRBV5-1 to TRBJ2-2; 10 nucleotides agree with TRBD1. Germline V gene sequence: CDR1 SGHRS, CDR2 YFSETQ. Germline trimming cut 2 bases from V and 6 bases from J; bases unmatched to any gene: 1. The CDR3 totals 14 residues.

This chain connects TRBV7-2 to TRBJ1-6; possible D gene TRBD1, 5 bases. Germline CDR1 is SGHTA and CDR2 is FQGNSA. This CDR3 region has 13 residues. V dropped 0 bases and J dropped 15 bases, with 12 bases sitting between them. Here the CDR3 reads CASSLAGGFDLHF. DNA for the CDR3: TGTGCCAGCAGCTTAGCTGGGGGGTTTGACCTCCACTTT. The full variable domain, in which reference TRBV7-2 and TRBJ1-6 provide the parts outside the CDR3, is GAGVSQSPSNKVTEKGKDVELRCDPISGHTALYWYRQSLGQGLEFLIYFQGNSAPDKSGLPSDRFSAERTGGSVSTLTIQRTQQEDSAVYLCASSLAGGFDLHFGNGTRLTVT.

In DNA form, the CDR3 reads TGTGCCAGCAGCCTCTCACAGGGGGGGAACACCGGGGAGCTGTTTTTT. This translates into CASSLSQGGNTGELFF. V gene TRBV7-2 combines with J gene TRBJ2-2; TRBD1 matches at 8 bases. CDR3 length: 16 amino acids. Unmatched junction bases numbered 6, after V lost 5 bases and J lost 1 base. Germline V gene lookup returns CDR1 SGHTA and CDR2 FQGNSA.

The chain combines TRBV21-1 with TRBJ2-2; TRBD2 was called by the table and not checked on the DNA. TRBV21-1 is a pseudogene. CDR3 length equals 18 residues. The DNA of the CDR3 is TGTGCCAGCAGCCGACTAGCGGGAGGGCCTTATGTCACCGGGGAGCTGTTTTTT. Amino acid sequence: CASSRLAGGPYVTGELFF.

This sequence joins TRBV5-1 and TRBJ2-1, with 9 bases matching TRBD2. With V trimmed by 4 bases and J by 4 bases, 9 bases remained unmatched. The germline CDR1 and CDR2 sequences are SGHRS and YFSETQ. This CDR3 spans 16 amino acids. CDR3: CASSLRPSGVYNEQFF. The CDR3 DNA sequence: TGCGCCAGCAGCCTCCGCCCTAGCGGGGTTTACAATGAGCAGTTCTTC.

The chain couples TRBV10-3 to TRBJ2-7, with 7 bases matching TRBD1. The CDR3 has 13 residues. Germline V gene lookup returns CDR1 ENHRY and CDR2 SYGVKD. The junction had 7 bases not matched to a gene; V was cut back by 9 bases and J by 2 bases. In nucleotides, the CDR3 is TGTGCCATTTCCGGGACAGACACCTACGAGCAGTACTTC. Protein: CAISGTDTYEQYF.

The chain carries TRBV7-2 and TRBJ2-6; TRBD2 agrees at 11 bases. Germline values: CDR1 SGHTA, CDR2 FQGNSA. This CDR3 is 14 amino acids long. The V and J ends lost 2 bases and 10 bases, in that order; junction bases with no gene match: 1. CDR3 sequence reads: CASSLRTSGNVLTF. CDR3 in DNA: TGTGCCAGCAGCTTAAGGACTAGCGGGAACGTCCTGACTTTC. Variable domain in full (rest from reference TRBV7-2 and TRBJ2-6): GAGVSQSPSNKVTEKGKDVELRCDPISGHTALYWYRQSLGQGLEFLIYFQGNSAPDKSGLPSDRFSAERTGGSVSTLTIQRTQQEDSAVYLCASSLRTSGNVLTFGAGSRLTVL.

The V call is TRBV13, the J call TRBJ2-1; TRBD1 matches 8 bases. The CDR3 covers 14 residues. Per germline, CDR1 PRHDT and CDR2 FYEKMQ (reference sequence). V lost 4 bases, J lost 6 bases, and 5 bases stayed unmatched. CDR3 sequence reads: CASSSGQGGNEQFF. The CDR3 nucleotides read TGTGCCAGCAGCTCTGGACAGGGCGGCAATGAGCAGTTCTTC.